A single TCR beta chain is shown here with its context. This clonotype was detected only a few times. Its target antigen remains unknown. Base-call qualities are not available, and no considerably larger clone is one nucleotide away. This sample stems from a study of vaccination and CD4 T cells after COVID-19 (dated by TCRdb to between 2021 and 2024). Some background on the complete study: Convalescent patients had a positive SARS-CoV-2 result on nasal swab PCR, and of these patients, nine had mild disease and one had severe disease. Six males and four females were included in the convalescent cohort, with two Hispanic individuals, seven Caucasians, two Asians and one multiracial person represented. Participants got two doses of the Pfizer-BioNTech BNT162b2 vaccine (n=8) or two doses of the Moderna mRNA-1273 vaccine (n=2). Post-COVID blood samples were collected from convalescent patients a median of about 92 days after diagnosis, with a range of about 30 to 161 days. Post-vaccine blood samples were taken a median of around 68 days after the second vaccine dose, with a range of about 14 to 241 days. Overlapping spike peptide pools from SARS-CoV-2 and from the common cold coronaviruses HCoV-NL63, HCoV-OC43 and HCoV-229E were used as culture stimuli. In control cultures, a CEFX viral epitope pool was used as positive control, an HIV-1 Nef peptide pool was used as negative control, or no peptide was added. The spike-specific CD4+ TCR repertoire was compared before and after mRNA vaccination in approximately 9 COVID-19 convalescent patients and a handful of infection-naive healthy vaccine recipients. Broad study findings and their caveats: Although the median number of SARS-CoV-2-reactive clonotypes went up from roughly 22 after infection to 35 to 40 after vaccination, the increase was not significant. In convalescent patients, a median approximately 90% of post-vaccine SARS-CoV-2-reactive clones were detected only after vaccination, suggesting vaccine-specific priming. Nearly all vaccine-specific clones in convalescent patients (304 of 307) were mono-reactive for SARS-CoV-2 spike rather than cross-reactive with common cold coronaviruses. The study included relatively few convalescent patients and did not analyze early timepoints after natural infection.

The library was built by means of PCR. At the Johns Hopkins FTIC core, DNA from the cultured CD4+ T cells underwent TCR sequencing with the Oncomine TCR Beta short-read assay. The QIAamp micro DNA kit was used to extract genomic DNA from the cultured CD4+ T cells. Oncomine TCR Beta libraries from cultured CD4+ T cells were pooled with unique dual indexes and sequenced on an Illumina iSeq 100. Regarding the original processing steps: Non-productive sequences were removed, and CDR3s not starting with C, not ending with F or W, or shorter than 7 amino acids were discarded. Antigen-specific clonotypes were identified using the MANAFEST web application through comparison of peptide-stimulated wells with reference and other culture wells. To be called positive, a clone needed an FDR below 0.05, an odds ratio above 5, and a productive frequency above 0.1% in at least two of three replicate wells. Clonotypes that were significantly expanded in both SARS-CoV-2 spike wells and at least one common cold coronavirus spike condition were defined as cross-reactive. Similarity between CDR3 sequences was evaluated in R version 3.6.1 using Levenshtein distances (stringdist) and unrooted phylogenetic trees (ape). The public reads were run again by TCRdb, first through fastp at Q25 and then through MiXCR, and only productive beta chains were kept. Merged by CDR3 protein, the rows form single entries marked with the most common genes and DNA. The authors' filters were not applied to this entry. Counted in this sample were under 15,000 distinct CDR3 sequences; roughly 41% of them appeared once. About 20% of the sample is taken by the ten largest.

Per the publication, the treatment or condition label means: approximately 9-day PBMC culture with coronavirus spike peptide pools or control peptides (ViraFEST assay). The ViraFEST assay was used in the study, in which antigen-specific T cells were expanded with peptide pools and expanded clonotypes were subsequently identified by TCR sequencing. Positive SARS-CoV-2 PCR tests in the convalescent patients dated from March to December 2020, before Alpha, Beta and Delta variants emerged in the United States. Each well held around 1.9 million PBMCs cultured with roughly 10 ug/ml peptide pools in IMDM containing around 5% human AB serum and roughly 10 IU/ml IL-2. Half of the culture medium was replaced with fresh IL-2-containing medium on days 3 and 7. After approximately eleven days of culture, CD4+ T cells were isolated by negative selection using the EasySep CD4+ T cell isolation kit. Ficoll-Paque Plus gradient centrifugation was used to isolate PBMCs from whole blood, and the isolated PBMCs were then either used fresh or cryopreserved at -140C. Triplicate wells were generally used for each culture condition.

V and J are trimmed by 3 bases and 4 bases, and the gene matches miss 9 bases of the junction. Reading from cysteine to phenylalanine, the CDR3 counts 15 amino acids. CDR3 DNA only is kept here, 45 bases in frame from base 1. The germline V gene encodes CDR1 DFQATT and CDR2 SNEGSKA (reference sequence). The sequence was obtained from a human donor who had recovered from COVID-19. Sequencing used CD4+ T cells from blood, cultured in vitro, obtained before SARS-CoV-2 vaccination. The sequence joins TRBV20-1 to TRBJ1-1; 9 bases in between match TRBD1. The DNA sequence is TGCAGTGCTAGGGCTGACAGGGGGTATGGCACTGAAGCTTTCTTT. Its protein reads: CSARADRGYGTEAFF.